This entry features one TCR beta chain sequence. Its cognate antigen is unknown. The entry originates in a study of identical twins. The study's findings and limits: For cord blood, abundant beta clonotypes had fewer insertions, unlike memory repertoires, which showed none. For out-of-frame beta sequences, excess twin sharing was weaker. Out-of-frame TCR alpha sharing observed in monozygotic twins exceeded model estimates. For out-of-frame alpha sequences shared by twins, low generation probability was in excess.

TCRdb reprocessed the 5' RACE reads via MiXCR and lists one record per CDR3 protein. The sample shows approximately 530,000 distinct CDR3 sequences, about a fifth of them seen only once. This sample was also put to use in a study of yellow fever vaccine responses in identical twins.

This TCR was sampled from a woman between 18 and 29 years old in good health. Sequencing used CD4+ T cells sorted from blood.

The CDR3 protein is CASSSQGGGGYGYTF. Written as DNA, the CDR3 is TGTGCCAGCAGCTCACAGGGCGGGGGTGGCTATGGCTACACCTTC. The rearrangement links TRBV7-8 to TRBJ1-2; D may be TRBD1 (6 bases). Trimming removed 4 bases from V and 4 bases from J, with 16 bases in between. The length of the CDR3 is 15 residues. CDR1 and CDR2 from the germline V gene are SGHVS and FQNEAQ.